The 10 T cell receptor beta chains presented below share a single source sample, sequenced in a study of T cell clonotyping in hematopoietic cell transplantation (dated by TCRdb to the early 2020s). Libraries were made using the immunoSEQ multiplex PCR assay. TCRdb provides this immuneACCESS table in a form limited to in-frame rearrangements. Some clones are lacking; in checked studies, under half of them reflect an unresolved V gene, and why the rest are absent is not known. Counted in this sample were approximately 19,000 clones; 86% of them appeared once. The top ten clonotypes cover over 7.5% of the sample. This sample's time point label indicates: recipient sample about 28 days before transplant, after cytoreduction. The sample consisted of peripheral blood mononuclear cells, taken before stem cell transplant. These receptors all come from a man aged 50-60 years with acute myeloid leukemia. Some clones in this sample may be carry-over from other donors' samples.

This clone was found a few times. The chain recombines TRBV4-3 with TRBJ2-7; no clear D. CDR1 LGHNA and CDR2 YSLEER come from the germline V gene. This CDR3 is 11 amino acids long. Trimming cost V 4 bases and J 4 bases, with 5 bases left between them. The CDR3 DNA sequence: TGCGCCAGCAGCCCGCCGTACGAGCAGTACTTC. Protein: CASSPPYEQYF.

The chain carries TRBV19 and TRBJ1-2; D unresolved. This CDR3 spans 16 amino acids. Germline V gene data show CDR1 as LNHDA and CDR2 as SQIVND (reference sequence). V shed 0 bases and J shed 5 bases, with 16 bases lying between them. The CDR3 DNA reads TGTGCCAGTAGTATAGAAGCCGAGGTTCCTTCGTATGGCTACACCTTC. Translation: CASSIEAEVPSYGYTF.

V is TRBV7-8 and J is TRBJ2-4, with a possible D match to TRBD1 (5 bases). This CDR3 has 14 residues. V dropped 5 bases and J dropped 8 bases, with 16 bases sitting between them. Germline loops: CDR1 SGHVS, CDR2 FQNEAQ. The CDR3 sequence is CASSLNSGLDIQYF. The CDR3 bases are TGTGCCAGCAGCCTTAATTCAGGGTTGGACATTCAGTACTTC.

The chain couples TRBV4-3 to TRBJ2-5, with TRBD2 matching 9 bases. This CDR3 has 16 amino acids. The germline V gene has CDR1 LGHNA and CDR2 YSLEER. Trimming took 4 bases from V and 2 from J; bases not matched to a gene: 8. CDR3 sequence: CASSPRTAGGQETQYF. The CDR3 nucleotides are TGCGCCAGCAGCCCCCGTACTGCGGGGGGGCAAGAGACCCAGTACTTC.

The V and J genes are TRBV19 and TRBJ1-2; D possibly corresponds to TRBD1 (6 bases). The germline V and J ends were trimmed by 9 bases and 2 bases, with 22 bases remaining between them. The germline V gene has CDR1 LNHDA and CDR2 SQIVND (reference sequence). The CDR3 runs 16 residues. The CDR3 is CASFAGLQGLNYGYTF. Here the CDR3 DNA reads TGTGCCAGCTTTGCCGGATTACAGGGTCTAAACTATGGCTACACCTTC.

The genes are TRBV5-1 and TRBJ2-1; 10 bases match TRBD1. This CDR3 region has 15 residues. After removal of 3 bases from V and 8 bases from J, the junction contained 8 bases not matched to a gene. CDR1 and CDR2 from the germline V gene are SGHRS and YFSETQ. Written as DNA, the CDR3 is TGCGCCAGCAGCTCCGGGACAGGGGCTAGACATGAGCAGTTCTTC. This encodes CASSSGTGARHEQFF.

This chain connects TRBV10-1 to TRBJ2-3; 8 nucleotides line up with TRBD1. Germline V CDR1 and CDR2: WNHNN, SYGVQD (reference sequence). The CDR3 has 15 residues. Unmatched junction bases numbered 8, after V lost 6 bases and J lost 3 bases. CDR3 protein: CASSLSQGVTDTQYF. The CDR3 nucleotides read TGCGCCAGCAGCCTCTCACAGGGGGTAACAGATACGCAGTATTTT.

The J gene is TRBJ1-2, the V gene TRBV28; 8 positions match TRBD1. The junction had 11 bases not matched to a gene; V was cut back by 6 bases and J by 5 bases. This CDR3 spans 15 amino acids. Germline CDR1 reads MDHEN; CDR2 reads SYDVKM. The CDR3 is CASSPMDRAPYGYTF. The DNA of the CDR3 is TGTGCCAGCAGCCCCATGGACAGGGCCCCATATGGCTACACCTTC.

This clone has only one observation. CDR3 region: CAWTGQTNSPLHF. The CDR3 DNA sequence: TGTGCCTGGACCGGACAAACGAACTCACCCCTCCACTTT. This chain joins TRBV30 and TRBJ1-6; D might be TRBD1 (5 bases). This CDR3 contains 13 residues. Trimming removed 4 bases from V and 10 bases from J, with 14 bases in between. Germline CDR1 and CDR2: GTSNPN and SVGIG (reference sequence).

The V and J genes are TRBV7-9 and TRBJ1-1, with D tentatively TRBD1 (5 bases). CDR1 is SEHNR, CDR2 FQNEAQ, per germline (reference sequence). This CDR3 is 12 amino acids long. Trimming took 5 bases from V and 7 from J, leaving 11 bases between them. This CDR3 reads CASSPRGIEAFF. For the CDR3, the DNA is TGTGCCAGCAGCCCTCGGGGGATTGAAGCTTTCTTT.